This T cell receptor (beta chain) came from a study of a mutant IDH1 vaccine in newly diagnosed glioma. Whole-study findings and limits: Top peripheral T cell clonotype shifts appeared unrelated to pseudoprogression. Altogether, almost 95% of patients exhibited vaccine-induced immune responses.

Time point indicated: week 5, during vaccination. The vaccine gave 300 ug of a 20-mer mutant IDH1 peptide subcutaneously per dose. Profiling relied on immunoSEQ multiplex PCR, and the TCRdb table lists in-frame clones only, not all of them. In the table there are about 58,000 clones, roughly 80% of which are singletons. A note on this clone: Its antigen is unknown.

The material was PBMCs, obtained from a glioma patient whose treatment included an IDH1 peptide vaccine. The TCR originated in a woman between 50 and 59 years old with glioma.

CDR3 residues: CASSSGWGGYEQYF. The CDR3 bases are TGTGCCAGCAGCTCCGGGTGGGGCGGCTACGAGCAGTACTTC. The chain joins TRBV7-2 to TRBJ2-7; TRBD1 might be the D (5 bases). Looked up from germline, CDR1 is SGHTA and CDR2 is FQGNSA. V lost 4 bases and J 3 bases, leaving 13 bases between the germline ends. The CDR3 length is 14 residues.